The 22 T cell receptor beta chains below were found in one sample sequenced in a study of OX40 agonist ivuxolimab in advanced cancers. Produced via immunoSEQ multiplex PCR; TCRdb's table is partial and in-frame only. The sample lists some 48,000 clones; 70% to 90% were seen once. The material sequenced was CD4+ or CD8+ T cells sorted from blood, taken in a trial of the OX40 agonist ivuxolimab. These TCRs come from an adult with an advanced solid tumor such as melanoma, head and neck, liver or kidney cancer.

V usage is TRBV19 and J usage is TRBJ2-7; TRBD2 is a possible D gene (7 bases). Germline lookup yields CDR1 LNHDA and CDR2 SQIVND (reference sequence). The length of the CDR3 is 12 residues. Here the CDR3 reads CERRGGSYEQYF. DNA of the CDR3: TGTGAAAGGAGGGGGGGTTCCTACGAGCAGTACTTC.

The sample holds a few counts of this clone. This chain uses TRBV6-1 with TRBJ1-2; D is unresolved. V lost 7 bases and J lost 2, with 11 bases in between. This CDR3 is 13 amino acids long. Germline V CDR1 and CDR2: MNHNS, SASEGT. CDR3 DNA: TGTGCCAGCATGATGTCGGGAAACTATGGCTACACCTTC. It translates to CASMMSGNYGYTF.

This clone was detected once. The DNA for the CDR3 is TGCGCCAGCAGCTTGGGGACTAGCCCCGCGGAGACCCAGTACTTC. Translation gives CASSLGTSPAETQYF. This chain links TRBV5-1 with TRBJ2-5; 8 nucleotides agree with TRBD2. Trimming took 0 bases from V and 5 from J; bases not matched to a gene: 6. CDR3 length equals 15 residues. Germline lookup yields CDR1 SGHRS and CDR2 YFSETQ. Complete variable domain (other parts from reference TRBV5-1 and TRBJ2-5): KAGVTQTPRYLIKTRGQQVTLSCSPISGHRSVSWYQQTPGQGLQFLFEYFSETQRNKGNFPGRFSGRQFSNSRSEMNVSTLELGDSALYLCASSLGTSPAETQYFGPGTRLLVL.

This rearrangement joins TRBV9 to TRBJ2-1; TRBD1 matches 7 bases. The V gene end was trimmed by 3 bases and the J gene end by 7 bases; junction bases not matched to a gene: 13. Germline-derived CDR1 and CDR2 are SGDLS and YYNGEE. The CDR3 consists of 16 residues. The DNA of the CDR3 is TGTGCCAGCAGCGCAATGAGGGGGCCCTCTTGGAATGAGCAGTTCTTC. Protein product: CASSAMRGPSWNEQFF.

V is TRBV6-5 and J is TRBJ1-4, with 7 bases that match TRBD1. In germline, CDR1 is MNHEY, CDR2 SVGAGI. The junction had 5 bases not matched to a gene; V was cut back by 0 bases and J by 7 bases. The CDR3 totals 15 residues. The CDR3 nucleotides read TGTGCCAGCAGTTACTCAGGGACAGCGCGTGAAAAACTGTTTTTT. Its translation: CASSYSGTAREKLFF.

The sample holds a few counts of this clone. This chain joins TRBV2 and TRBJ2-1, with TRBD2 matching over 11 bases. The CDR3 has 16 amino acids. The V gene's germline CDR1 is SNHLY and CDR2 FYNNEI. The V gene end was trimmed by 1 base and the J gene end by 8 bases; junction bases not matched to a gene: 7. DNA for the CDR3: TGTGCCAGCAGTGAAGTCGGTAGCGGGAGGGGTGATGAGCAGTTCTTC. This translates into CASSEVGSGRGDEQFF. Full variable domain (rest looked up from reference TRBV2 and TRBJ2-1): EPEVTQTPSHQVTQMGQEVILRCVPISNHLYFYWYRQILGQKVEFLVSFYNNEISEKSEIFDDQFSVERPDGSNFTLKIRSTKLEDSAMYFCASSEVGSGRGDEQFFGPGTRLTVL.

The gene calls are TRBV7-2 and TRBJ2-7, with 8 bases aligning to TRBD1. This CDR3 contains 14 residues. The germline V gene has CDR1 SGHTA and CDR2 FQGNSA. With 1 base clipped from V and 5 bases from J, the junction kept 4 bases outside the gene matches. The CDR3 DNA reads TGTGCCAGCAGCTTAGATCAGGGGGCGAACGAGCAGTACTTC. As protein: CASSLDQGANEQYF.

The J gene is TRBJ1-1, the V gene TRBV6-4; a weak D match, TRBD1 (6 bases). Trimming stripped 5 bases from V and 1 base from J, with 11 bases between. Per germline, CDR1 MRHNA and CDR2 SNTAGT. This CDR3 contains 14 residues. CDR3: CASSTGTTNTEAFF. CDR3 nucleotides: TGTGCCAGCAGTACCGGGACAACGAACACTGAAGCTTTCTTT.

The rearrangement joins TRBV19 to TRBJ2-2, with D possibly matching TRBD1 (6 bases). This CDR3 has 14 residues. Germline CDR1 reads LNHDA; CDR2 reads SQIVND (reference sequence). V lost 4 bases and J 5 bases, leaving 11 bases between the germline ends. The CDR3 DNA is TGTGCCAGTAGTACTCTCACAGGGACCGGGGAGCTGTTTTTT. As protein: CASSTLTGTGELFF.

The chain carries TRBV7-9 and TRBJ2-3, with D possibly being TRBD1 (6 bases). The CDR3 covers 17 residues. CDR1 and CDR2 from the germline V gene are SEHNR and FQNEAQ (reference sequence). The V end was cut by 6 bases, the J end by 1 base, with 20 bases between. The CDR3 spells CASSRARLGAGTDTQYF. In DNA, the CDR3 is TGTGCCAGCAGTCGAGCGCGCCTGGGGGCGGGCACAGATACGCAGTATTTT.

The chain combines TRBV9 with TRBJ2-3; TRBD2 matches at 13 bases. Germline V gene lookup returns CDR1 SGDLS and CDR2 YYNGEE. The CDR3 is made up of 16 amino acids. The junction had 5 bases not matched to a gene; V was cut back by 3 bases and J by 4 bases. CDR3: CASSARTSGSPDTQYF. As DNA, the CDR3 is TGTGCCAGCAGCGCACGGACTAGCGGGAGCCCAGATACGCAGTATTTT.

The V call is TRBV6-6, the J call TRBJ2-7; D perhaps matches TRBD2 (5 bases). The CDR3 length is 15 residues. Germline values: CDR1 MNHNY, CDR2 SVGAGI (reference sequence). The ends were cut back, 8 bases at V and 0 bases at J, with 17 bases in the middle. CDR3 protein: CASQPYSGSSYEQYF. CDR3 nucleotide sequence: TGTGCCAGCCAACCCTATTCGGGGAGCTCCTACGAGCAGTACTTC.

J is TRBJ1-1 and V is TRBV5-4; 8 bases are shared with TRBD1. The ends lost 0 bases at V and 10 bases at J; junction bases unmatched: 2. This CDR3 has 12 amino acids. Germline V lookup: CDR1 SGHNT, CDR2 YYREEE (reference sequence). This CDR3 reads CASSLAGTGAFF. CDR3 DNA sequence: TGTGCCAGCAGCTTGGCGGGGACAGGAGCTTTCTTT.

This chain links TRBV5-4 with TRBJ1-6; possible D gene TRBD1, 5 bases. The germline gives CDR1 SGHNT, CDR2 YYREEE (reference sequence). The V and J ends lost 0 bases and 9 bases respectively, with 16 bases between them. The CDR3 totals 16 residues. The chain's CDR3 is CASSLAPFAQGSPLHF. The CDR3 DNA sequence: TGTGCCAGCAGCTTGGCCCCGTTCGCCCAGGGTTCACCCCTCCACTTT.

This chain links TRBV5-1 with TRBJ1-4, with a weak D call TRBD1 (5 bases). With 0 bases removed from V and 7 bases from J, the gap between germline ends came to 10 bases. Germline values: CDR1 SGHRS, CDR2 YFSETQ. The CDR3 runs to 14 residues. This CDR3 is CASSLEGGVEKLFF. DNA for the CDR3: TGCGCCAGCAGCTTGGAGGGAGGGGTTGAAAAACTGTTTTTT.

This clone was counted a few times. The chain employs TRBV7-8 and TRBJ2-1; no definite D call. The V gene lost 5 bases and the J gene lost 3 bases, with 5 bases spanning the gap. This CDR3 comprises 12 residues. Per the germline V gene, CDR1 is SGHVS and CDR2 is FQNEAQ. As DNA, the CDR3 is TGTGCCAGCAGCCGCGACTACAATGAGCAGTTCTTC. Protein: CASSRDYNEQFF.

This chain links TRBV19 with TRBJ1-4; 7 bases are shared with TRBD1. Germline CDR1 LNHDA, CDR2 SQIVND (reference sequence). J gave up 15 bases and V 4 bases, and 8 bases lay outside the gene matches. The CDR3 covers 12 residues. The CDR3 DNA follows: TGTGCCAGTAGTACCCGGCAGGGGGGGTTGTTTTTT. Its translation: CASSTRQGGLFF.

This chain uses TRBV27 with TRBJ1-5; D is unresolved. Trimming shortened V by 2 bases and J by 3 bases, and 11 bases separated the two germline ends. CDR1 is MNHEY, CDR2 SMNVEV, per germline (reference sequence). The CDR3 extends over 15 amino acids. Written as DNA, the CDR3 is TGTGCCAGCAGTTTAAGTCTCCAAAACAATCAGCCCCAGCATTTT. It encodes CASSLSLQNNQPQHF.

The rearrangement links TRBV6-6 to TRBJ2-3, with a tentative D call TRBD2 (5 bases). The CDR3 runs to 16 residues. Germline values: CDR1 MNHNY, CDR2 SVGAGI (reference sequence). V lost 6 bases and J 2 bases, leaving 18 bases between the germline ends. The CDR3 spells CASRPRRLGPTDTQYF. CDR3 DNA: TGTGCCAGCAGACCCCGGAGGTTGGGCCCCACAGATACGCAGTATTTT.

This chain joins TRBV5-1 and TRBJ2-1, with 7 bases aligning to TRBD2. V was clipped by 4 bases and J by 4 bases; unmatched bases: 11. Germline V lookup: CDR1 SGHRS, CDR2 YFSETQ. This CDR3 comprises 16 residues. CDR3 region: CASSPAASGRYNEQFF. DNA of the CDR3: TGCGCCAGCAGCCCCGCGGCTAGCGGCCGGTACAATGAGCAGTTCTTC. The variable domain in full, with the rest retrieved from reference TRBV5-1 and TRBJ2-1, is KAGVTQTPRYLIKTRGQQVTLSCSPISGHRSVSWYQQTPGQGLQFLFEYFSETQRNKGNFPGRFSGRQFSNSRSEMNVSTLELGDSALYLCASSPAASGRYNEQFFGPGTRLTVL.

In regard to this clone: The sample contains more than one DNA sequence encoding this CDR3. The V gene is TRBV2, the J gene TRBJ2-5; 7 nucleotides agree with TRBD2. Trimming removed 6 bases from V and 4 bases from J; junction bases left unmatched: 2. This CDR3 comprises 12 residues. CDR1 and CDR2 (germline): SNHLY, FYNNEI. DNA of the CDR3: TGTGCCAGCAGGACGGGGGGAGAGACCCAGTACTTC. It yields the protein CASRTGGETQYF.

This chain links TRBV5-1 with TRBJ2-1; D perhaps matches TRBD2 (6 bases). Trimming stripped 3 bases from V and 12 bases from J, with 19 bases between. The CDR3 consists of 14 residues. The germline CDR1 and CDR2 sequences are SGHRS and YFSETQ. The CDR3 nucleotides read TGCGCCAGCAGCTCGGGACTTGAGATTGGCGGGCAGTTCTTC. Translation gives CASSSGLEIGGQFF.